This TCR beta chain appears in the sequencing data of a study of T cells in Graves' hyperthyroidism and ophthalmopathy. Study-wide background: Peripheral blood was secured at the point of initial diagnosis, before any treatment. Study results and caveats: Before onset, ophthalmopathy was predicted by the model a median 6.5 months earlier.

Worth noting for this clonotype: Its specificity is not known.

RNA transcripts served as the template for amplifying TCR beta CDR3 regions. Initially, a first-round RT-PCR of the TCR CDR3 employed the HTBI primer set. TCRdb used MiXCR to reprocess the multiplex PCR reads, holding one entry per CDR3 protein. The profile shows approximately 420,000 distinct CDR3 sequences, roughly 13% of them singletons. The CDR3 loop spans 16 amino acids. Germline lookup yields CDR1 SQVTM and CDR2 ANQGSEA. Trimming stripped 1 base from V and 2 bases from J, with 18 bases between. This chain connects TRBV29-1 to TRBJ2-7; a possible D gene is TRBD2 (6 bases). The sequenced sample was blood. This TCR came from a woman aged 18-29 years with Graves' hyperthyroidism. Here the CDR3 DNA reads TGCAGCGTTGAAGCGGTGGGGGGAAATGGAGCCTACGAGCAGTACTTC. Protein sequence: CSVEAVGGNGAYEQYF.